This is a list of T cell receptor beta chains from one sample in a study of T-cell reconstitution after alpha-beta-depleted transplantation in children. TCRdb recomputed calls from the PCR reads with MiXCR, one row per CDR3 protein. The sample lists 700,000 to 950,000 distinct CDR3 sequences, 15% to 20% occurring once. Sequencing used PBMCs, mostly from graft donor cells, obtained 360 days after TCRalphabeta/CD19-depleted stem cell transplant. These receptors all stem from a male patient younger than 18 who had a stem cell transplant for acute lymphoblastic leukemia, so the T cells may come from the graft donor. The CDR3 runs from the conserved cysteine through the conserved F or W. Fields, in order: V gene, J gene, D gene, clone size, CDR3 protein, CDR3 DNA. D genes are given only for firm matches. Only part of the rows carry a size: once, few, many, or a class if the clone is expanded.

v_gene: TRBV5-1
j_gene: TRBJ2-5
d_gene: TRBD2
abundance: -
CDR3aa: CASSLGLAEQETQYF
CDR3nt: TGCGCCAGCAGCTTGGGACTAGCGGAACAAGAGACCCAGTACTTC

v_gene: TRBV2
j_gene: TRBJ2-3
d_gene: -
abundance: few
CDR3aa: CASSAARSTDTQYF
CDR3nt: TGTGCCAGCAGTGCGGCCAGATCAACAGATACGCAGTATTTT

v_gene: TRBV10-3
j_gene: TRBJ2-2
d_gene: -
abundance: -
CDR3aa: CAISGAPNTGELFF
CDR3nt: TGTGCCATCAGTGGGGCCCCGAACACCGGGGAGCTGTTTTTT

v_gene: TRBV27
j_gene: TRBJ1-4
d_gene: -
abundance: -
CDR3aa: CASSLVGSGEKLFF
CDR3nt: TGTGCCAGCAGTTTAGTGGGATCCGGTGAAAAACTGTTTTTT

v_gene: TRBV5-1
j_gene: TRBJ2-7
d_gene: -
abundance: -
CDR3aa: CASSFVVLTEQLEQYF
CDR3nt: TGCGCCAGCAGCTTCGTTGTCCTCACAGAACAGTTGGAGCAGTACTTC

v_gene: TRBV7-3
j_gene: TRBJ2-7
d_gene: -
abundance: few
CDR3aa: CASSPKAAGYEQYF
CDR3nt: TGTGCCAGCAGCCCGAAGGCGGCTGGGTACGAGCAGTACTTC

v_gene: TRBV6-5
j_gene: TRBJ2-1
d_gene: TRBD2
abundance: -
CDR3aa: CASSYSFLAGGYEQFF
CDR3nt: TGTGCCAGCAGTTACTCCTTTCTTGCGGGAGGGTATGAGCAGTTCTTC

v_gene: TRBV29-1
j_gene: TRBJ2-5
d_gene: TRBD2
abundance: -
CDR3aa: CSVEKREEQETQYF
CDR3nt: TGCAGCGTTGAAAAGCGGGAGGAGCAAGAGACCCAGTACTTC

v_gene: TRBV7-9
j_gene: TRBJ1-2
d_gene: -
abundance: -
CDR3aa: CASSLFGGQFYGYTF
CDR3nt: TGTGCCAGCAGCTTATTCGGGGGGCAGTTCTATGGCTACACCTTC

v_gene: TRBV4-1
j_gene: TRBJ2-5
d_gene: -
abundance: few
CDR3aa: CASSQVSLQETQYF
CDR3nt: TGCGCCAGCAGCCAAGTTAGCCTCCAAGAGACCCAGTACTTC

v_gene: TRBV5-1
j_gene: TRBJ2-2
d_gene: -
abundance: many
CDR3aa: CASSFGGEYTGELFF
CDR3nt: TGCGCCAGCAGCTTTGGGGGAGAGTACACCGGGGAGCTGTTTTTT

v_gene: TRBV24-1
j_gene: TRBJ2-3
d_gene: TRBD2
abundance: many
CDR3aa: CATSDPPRLAGGSDTQYF
CDR3nt: TGTGCCACCAGTGATCCCCCTCGTCTAGCGGGAGGGTCAGATACGCAGTATTTT

v_gene: TRBV20-1
j_gene: TRBJ2-7
d_gene: -
abundance: few
CDR3aa: CSANALGTWYEQYF
CDR3nt: TGCAGTGCTAACGCTTTGGGGACCTGGTACGAGCAGTACTTC

v_gene: TRBV20-1
j_gene: TRBJ1-1
d_gene: -
abundance: -
CDR3aa: CSPYGAEAFF
CDR3nt: TGCAGCCCCTATGGTGCTGAAGCTTTCTTT

v_gene: TRBV12-3/TRBV12-4
j_gene: TRBJ2-1
d_gene: TRBD2
abundance: -
CDR3aa: CASSSLIGLAGGSAYNEQFF
CDR3nt: TGTGCCAGCAGTTCCCTAATCGGACTAGCGGGAGGGTCCGCCTACAATGAGCAGTTCTTC

v_gene: TRBV6-5
j_gene: TRBJ1-4
d_gene: -
abundance: -
CDR3aa: CASSYPQGGKLFF
CDR3nt: TGTGCCAGCAGTTACCCTCAGGGCGGAAAACTGTTTTTT

v_gene: TRBV9
j_gene: TRBJ2-3
d_gene: -
abundance: -
CDR3aa: CASSAYGVWTDTQYF
CDR3nt: TGTGCCAGCAGCGCCTACGGTGTCTGGACAGATACGCAGTATTTT

v_gene: TRBV18
j_gene: TRBJ1-2
d_gene: TRBD1
abundance: few
CDR3aa: CASSPEGQNYGYTF
CDR3nt: TGTGCCAGCTCACCCGAGGGACAGAACTATGGCTACACCTTC

v_gene: TRBV5-1
j_gene: TRBJ2-1
d_gene: TRBD2
abundance: -
CDR3aa: CASAGLNSDEQFF
CDR3nt: TGCGCCAGCGCGGGACTAAATTCCGATGAGCAGTTCTTC

v_gene: TRBV10-3
j_gene: TRBJ2-7
d_gene: TRBD1
abundance: few
CDR3aa: CATHSLGGYYEQYF
CDR3nt: TGTGCCACCCACTCGTTAGGGGGCTACTACGAGCAGTACTTC

v_gene: TRBV4-1
j_gene: TRBJ2-7
d_gene: TRBD1
abundance: few
CDR3aa: CASSPGTASSYEQYF
CDR3nt: TGCGCCAGCAGCCCCGGGACAGCGTCCTCCTACGAGCAGTACTTC

v_gene: TRBV10-3
j_gene: TRBJ1-5
d_gene: TRBD1
abundance: -
CDR3aa: CAISEATGANQPQHF
CDR3nt: TGTGCCATCAGTGAGGCGACAGGGGCAAATCAGCCCCAGCATTTT

v_gene: TRBV5-1
j_gene: TRBJ1-2
d_gene: TRBD1
abundance: -
CDR3aa: CASSLVTGEYGYTF
CDR3nt: TGCGCCAGCAGCTTGGTGACAGGGGAGTATGGCTACACCTTC

v_gene: TRBV15
j_gene: TRBJ2-7
d_gene: -
abundance: few
CDR3aa: CATSRGRLGRPSSYEQYF
CDR3nt: TGTGCCACCAGCAGAGGGAGATTGGGGCGACCGAGCTCCTACGAGCAGTACTTC

v_gene: TRBV27
j_gene: TRBJ2-3
d_gene: -
abundance: many
CDR3aa: CASSLSLAFYTDTQYF
CDR3nt: TGTGCCAGCAGTTTGAGTCTGGCGTTTTACACAGATACGCAGTATTTT

v_gene: TRBV5-1
j_gene: TRBJ2-2
d_gene: TRBD1
abundance: -
CDR3aa: CASSPGTGATGELFF
CDR3nt: TGCGCCAGCAGCCCAGGGACAGGGGCGACCGGGGAGCTGTTTTTT

v_gene: TRBV7-8
j_gene: TRBJ2-5
d_gene: TRBD1
abundance: few
CDR3aa: CASSPGQGLPETQYF
CDR3nt: TGTGCCAGCAGCCCGGGACAGGGACTCCCTGAGACCCAGTACTTC

v_gene: TRBV18
j_gene: TRBJ1-1
d_gene: -
abundance: few
CDR3aa: CASSPEAYMNTEAFF
CDR3nt: TGTGCCAGCTCACCGGAAGCTTACATGAACACTGAAGCTTTCTTT

v_gene: TRBV11-2
j_gene: TRBJ2-1
d_gene: -
abundance: many
CDR3aa: CASSLVPNEQFF
CDR3nt: TGTGCCAGCAGCTTAGTCCCCAATGAGCAGTTCTTC

v_gene: TRBV4-1
j_gene: TRBJ2-3
d_gene: -
abundance: many
CDR3aa: CASSQEPGVGETDTQYF
CDR3nt: TGCGCCAGCAGCCAAGAACCCGGGGTAGGGGAGACAGATACGCAGTATTTT